Listed below are T cell receptor beta chains from one sample, sequenced in a study of shared clonotypes between healthy human individuals. Clones were read by immunoSEQ multiplex PCR, and TCRdb kept only the in-frame ones, dropping some. The sample records about 2.2 million clones, roughly 93% being singletons. The material sequenced was naive CD8+ T cells from PBMCs. These receptors were taken from a man younger than 30 in good health. Some clones in this sample may be carry-over from other donors' samples. Each CDR3 is given with its conserved first and last residue. A D gene is named only where the DNA matches it firmly. Where a row states a size, it is once, few, many or the class of an expanded clone; other rows omit it.

v_call: TRBV4-3
j_call: TRBJ2-1
clone_size: NA
d_call: TRBD2
cdr3_aa: CASSQGLAGEQFF
cdr3_nt: TGCGCCAGCAGCCAAGGACTAGCGGGAGAGCAGTTCTTC

v_call: TRBV13
j_call: TRBJ2-7
clone_size: few
d_call: TRBD2
cdr3_aa: CASSHVGTSGRYEQYF
cdr3_nt: TGTGCCAGCAGCCACGTTGGGACTAGCGGGAGGTATGAGCAGTACTTC

v_call: TRBV2
j_call: TRBJ1-3
clone_size: NA
d_call: NA
cdr3_aa: CASSVTSRQPSGNTIYF
cdr3_nt: TGTGCCAGCAGTGTGACCTCCCGACAGCCCTCTGGAAACACCATATATTTT

v_call: TRBV5-4
j_call: TRBJ1-1
clone_size: NA
d_call: NA
cdr3_aa: CASSSDRLMNTEAFF
cdr3_nt: TGTGCCAGCAGCTCGGACAGACTCATGAACACTGAAGCTTTCTTT

v_call: TRBV29-1
j_call: TRBJ2-3
clone_size: NA
d_call: TRBD2
cdr3_aa: CSVVAGVTDTQYF
cdr3_nt: TGCAGCGTTGTTGCGGGAGTCACAGATACGCAGTATTTT

v_call: TRBV4-1
j_call: TRBJ2-5
clone_size: NA
d_call: NA
cdr3_aa: CASSQDPTGKGETQYF
cdr3_nt: TGCGCCAGCAGCCAAGATCCTACTGGGAAGGGGGAGACCCAGTACTTC

v_call: TRBV7-9
j_call: TRBJ2-7
clone_size: NA
d_call: TRBD1
cdr3_aa: CASSFAGGYEQYF
cdr3_nt: TGTGCCAGCAGCTTCGCAGGGGGCTACGAGCAGTACTTC

v_call: TRBV27
j_call: TRBJ2-1
clone_size: NA
d_call: TRBD1
cdr3_aa: CASRDLGQGANGEQFF
cdr3_nt: TGTGCCAGCAGAGATCTAGGACAGGGGGCCAACGGTGAGCAGTTCTTC

v_call: TRBV10-2
j_call: TRBJ2-7
clone_size: NA
d_call: TRBD1
cdr3_aa: CASTSLGQGQDEQYF
cdr3_nt: TGCGCCAGTACGTCGTTGGGACAGGGTCAGGACGAGCAGTACTTC

v_call: TRBV19
j_call: TRBJ2-7
clone_size: NA
d_call: TRBD1
cdr3_aa: CASSIRQGRYEQYF
cdr3_nt: TGTGCCAGTAGTATACGACAGGGGCGCTACGAGCAGTACTTC

v_call: TRBV9
j_call: TRBJ1-4
clone_size: once
d_call: NA
cdr3_aa: CASSVGGAFNEKLFF
cdr3_nt: TGTGCCAGCAGCGTAGGCGGAGCATTCAATGAAAAACTGTTTTTT

v_call: TRBV10-2
j_call: TRBJ2-5
clone_size: NA
d_call: NA
cdr3_aa: CASSEWVSGPETQYF
cdr3_nt: TGCGCCAGCAGTGAGTGGGTTTCGGGCCCGGAGACCCAGTACTTC

v_call: TRBV2
j_call: TRBJ1-2
clone_size: NA
d_call: NA
cdr3_aa: CASSEEGDLTAPNYGYTF
cdr3_nt: TGTGCCAGCAGTGAAGAGGGGGACCTGACCGCACCTAACTATGGCTACACCTTC

v_call: TRBV6-1
j_call: TRBJ1-5
clone_size: NA
d_call: NA
cdr3_aa: CASDTGYNSNQPQHF
cdr3_nt: TGTGCCAGCGACACAGGGTACAATAGCAATCAGCCCCAGCATTTT

v_call: TRBV19
j_call: TRBJ1-1
clone_size: NA
d_call: NA
cdr3_aa: CASSTSVNTEAFF
cdr3_nt: TGTGCCAGTAGTACCAGCGTAAACACTGAAGCTTTCTTT

v_call: TRBV6-5
j_call: TRBJ2-5
clone_size: NA
d_call: NA
cdr3_aa: CASSYGKTRTETQYF
cdr3_nt: TGTGCCAGCAGTTACGGCAAGACTAGGACAGAGACCCAGTACTTC